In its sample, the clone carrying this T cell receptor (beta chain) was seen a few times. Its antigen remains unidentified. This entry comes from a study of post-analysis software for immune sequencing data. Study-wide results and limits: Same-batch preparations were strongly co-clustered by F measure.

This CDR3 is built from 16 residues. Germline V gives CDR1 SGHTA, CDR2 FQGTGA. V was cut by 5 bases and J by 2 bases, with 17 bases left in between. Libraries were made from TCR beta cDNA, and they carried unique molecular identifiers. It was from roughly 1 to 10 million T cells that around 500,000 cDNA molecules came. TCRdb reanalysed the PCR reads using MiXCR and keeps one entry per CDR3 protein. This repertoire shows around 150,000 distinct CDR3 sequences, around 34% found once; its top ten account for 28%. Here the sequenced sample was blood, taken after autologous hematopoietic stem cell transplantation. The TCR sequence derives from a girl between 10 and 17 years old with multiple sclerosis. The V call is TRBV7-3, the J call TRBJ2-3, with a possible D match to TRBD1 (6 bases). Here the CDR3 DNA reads TGTGCCAGCAGCCCCGGGTTCCGGGACACCACAGATACGCAGTATTTT. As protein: CASSPGFRDTTDTQYF.